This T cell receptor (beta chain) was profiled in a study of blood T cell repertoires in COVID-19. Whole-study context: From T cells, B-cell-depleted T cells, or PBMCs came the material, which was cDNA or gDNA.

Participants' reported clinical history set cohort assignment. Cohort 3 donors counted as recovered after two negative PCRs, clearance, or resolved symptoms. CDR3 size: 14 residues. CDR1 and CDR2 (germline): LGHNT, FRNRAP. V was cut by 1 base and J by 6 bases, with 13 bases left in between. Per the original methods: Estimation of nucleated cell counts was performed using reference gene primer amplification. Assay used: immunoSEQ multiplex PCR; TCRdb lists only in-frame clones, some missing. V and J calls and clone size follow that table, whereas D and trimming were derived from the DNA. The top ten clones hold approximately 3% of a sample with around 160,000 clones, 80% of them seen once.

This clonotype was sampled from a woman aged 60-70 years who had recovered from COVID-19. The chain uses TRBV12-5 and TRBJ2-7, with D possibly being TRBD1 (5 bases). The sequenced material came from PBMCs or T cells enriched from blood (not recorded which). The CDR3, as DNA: TGTGCTAGTGGTTTGGGGGTCCCAGGGCGCGAGCAGTACTTC. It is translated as CASGLGVPGREQYF.